This TCR beta chain emerged from a study of T cell repertoires in cytomegalovirus infection (dated by TCRdb to between 2018 and 2020). In the study overall: Because public TCR beta signatures pointed to carriage of CMV infection together with the matching HLA type, the HLA type of each donor mattered for the analysis.

This sample was sequenced with an Illumina HiSeq 1500. TCRdb reran the public reads through fastp at Q25 and MiXCR, keeping productive beta chains. One record per CDR3 amino acid sequence lists the most common genes and DNA. This sample comprises roughly 300,000 distinct CDR3 sequences, approximately 9.5% of them detected only once. In total, the top ten clones hold over 3.5% of the sample. CDR1 and CDR2 (MNHEY, SMNVEV) derive from the germline V gene (reference sequence). Trimming accounts for 5 bases at V and 4 bases at J, while the number of junction bases matched to no gene is 7. The CDR3 contains 15 residues, cysteine and phenylalanine counted. Only the CDR3 region is kept as DNA, spanning 45 bases read in frame from base 1. This clonotype came up a few times. Its recognized antigen is unknown. Qualities for individual bases were not recorded, and no much larger clone is one base off. General study outcomes and caveats: In both this cohort and an independent cohort of 352 donors, the cumulative frequency of public TCR beta family members distinguished carriers of CMV infection plus the relevant HLA type. The ex vivo response was dominated by HLA-C-restricted CMV-specific TCR beta clonotypes, which also provided the single most frequent clonotype in two of eight donors.

The chain joins TRBV27 to TRBJ2-2, with TRBD1 matching 7 junction bases. The sample was PBMCs. The source is a human donor in good health (CMV status not recorded). Some clones in this sample may be carry-over from other donors' samples. The CDR3 here reads CASSVYRGGTGELFF. Here is the DNA: TGTGCCAGCAGTGTATACAGGGGCGGCACCGGGGAGCTGTTTTTT.